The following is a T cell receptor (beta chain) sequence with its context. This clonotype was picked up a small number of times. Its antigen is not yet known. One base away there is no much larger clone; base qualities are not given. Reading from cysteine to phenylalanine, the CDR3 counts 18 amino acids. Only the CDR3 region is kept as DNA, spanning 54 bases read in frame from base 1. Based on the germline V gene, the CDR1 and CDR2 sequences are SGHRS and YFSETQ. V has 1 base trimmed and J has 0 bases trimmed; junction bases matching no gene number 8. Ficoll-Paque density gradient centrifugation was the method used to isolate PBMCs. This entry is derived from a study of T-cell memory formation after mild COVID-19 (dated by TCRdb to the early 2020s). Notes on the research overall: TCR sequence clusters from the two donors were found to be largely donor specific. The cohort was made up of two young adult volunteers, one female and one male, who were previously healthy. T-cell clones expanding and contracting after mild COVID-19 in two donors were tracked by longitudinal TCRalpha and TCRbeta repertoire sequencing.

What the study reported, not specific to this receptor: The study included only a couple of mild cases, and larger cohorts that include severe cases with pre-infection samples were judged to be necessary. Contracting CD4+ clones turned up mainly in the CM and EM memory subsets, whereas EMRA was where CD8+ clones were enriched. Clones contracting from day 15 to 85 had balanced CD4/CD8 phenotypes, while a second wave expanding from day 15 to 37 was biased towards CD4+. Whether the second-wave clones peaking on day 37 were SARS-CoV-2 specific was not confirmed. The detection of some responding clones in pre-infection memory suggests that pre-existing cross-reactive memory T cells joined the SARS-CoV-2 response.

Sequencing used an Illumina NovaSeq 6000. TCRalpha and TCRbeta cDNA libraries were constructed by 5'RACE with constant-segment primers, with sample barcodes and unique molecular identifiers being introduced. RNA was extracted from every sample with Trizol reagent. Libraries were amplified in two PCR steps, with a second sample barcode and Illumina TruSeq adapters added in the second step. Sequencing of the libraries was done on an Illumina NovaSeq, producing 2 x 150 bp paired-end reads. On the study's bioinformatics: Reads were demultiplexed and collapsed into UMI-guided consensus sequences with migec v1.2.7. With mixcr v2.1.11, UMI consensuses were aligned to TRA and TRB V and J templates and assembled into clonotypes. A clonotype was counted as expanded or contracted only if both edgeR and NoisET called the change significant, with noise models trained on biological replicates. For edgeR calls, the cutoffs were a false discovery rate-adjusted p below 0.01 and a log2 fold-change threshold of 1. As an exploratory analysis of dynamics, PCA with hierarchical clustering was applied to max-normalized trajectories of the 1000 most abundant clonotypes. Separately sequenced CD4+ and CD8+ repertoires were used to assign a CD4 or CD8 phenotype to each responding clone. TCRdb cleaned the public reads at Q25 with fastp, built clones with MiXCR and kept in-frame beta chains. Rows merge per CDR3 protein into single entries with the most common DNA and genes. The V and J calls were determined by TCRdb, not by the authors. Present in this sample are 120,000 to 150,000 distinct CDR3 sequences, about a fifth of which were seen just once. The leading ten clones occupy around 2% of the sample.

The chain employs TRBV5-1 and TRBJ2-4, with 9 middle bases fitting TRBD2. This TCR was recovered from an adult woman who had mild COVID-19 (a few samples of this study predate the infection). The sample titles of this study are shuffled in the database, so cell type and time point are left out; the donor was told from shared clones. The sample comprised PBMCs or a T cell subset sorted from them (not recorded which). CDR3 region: CASSLNLILAGAKNIQYF. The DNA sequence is TGCGCCAGCAGCTTGAATTTGATACTAGCGGGAGCCAAAAACATTCAGTACTTC. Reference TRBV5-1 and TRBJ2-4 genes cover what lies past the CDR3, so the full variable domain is KAGVTQTPRYLIKTRGQQVTLSCSPISGHRSVSWYQQTPGQGLQFLFEYFSETQRNKGNFPGRFSGRQFSNSRSEMNVSTLELGDSALYLCASSLNLILAGAKNIQYFGAGTRLSVL.